This TCR beta chain was recorded in a study of blood T cell repertoires in COVID-19. Looking at the study overall: T cells, B-cell-depleted T cells, or PBMCs provided the cDNA or gDNA that served as material.

Per the germline V gene, CDR1 is SGHRS and CDR2 is YFSETQ. Trimming removed 0 bases from V and 4 bases from J, with 10 bases in between. This CDR3 is 14 amino acids long. As processed by the authors: Reference gene primers were amplified, and this amplification served to estimate nucleated cell counts. TCRdb's copy holds only in-frame clones and misses some; the assay was immunoSEQ multiplex PCR. V, J and clone size reflect that table, while D and trimming were determined from the DNA. The sample lists 60,000 or so clones, approximately 82% seen once, with 3.5% in the top ten. The rearrangement uses TRBV5-1 and TRBJ1-2; possible D gene TRBD1, 5 bases. The sequencing sample was made of peripheral blood. The receptor was derived from a man aged 55 to 69 with acute or convalescent COVID-19. CDR3 sequence (DNA): TGCGCCAGCAGCTTGGACGGAGGGGTCTATGGCTACACCTTC. It specifies CASSLDGGVYGYTF. The whole variable domain, filled in from reference TRBV5-1 and TRBJ1-2, reads KAGVTQTPRYLIKTRGQQVTLSCSPISGHRSVSWYQQTPGQGLQFLFEYFSETQRNKGNFPGRFSGRQFSNSRSEMNVSTLELGDSALYLCASSLDGGVYGYTFGSGTRLTVV.